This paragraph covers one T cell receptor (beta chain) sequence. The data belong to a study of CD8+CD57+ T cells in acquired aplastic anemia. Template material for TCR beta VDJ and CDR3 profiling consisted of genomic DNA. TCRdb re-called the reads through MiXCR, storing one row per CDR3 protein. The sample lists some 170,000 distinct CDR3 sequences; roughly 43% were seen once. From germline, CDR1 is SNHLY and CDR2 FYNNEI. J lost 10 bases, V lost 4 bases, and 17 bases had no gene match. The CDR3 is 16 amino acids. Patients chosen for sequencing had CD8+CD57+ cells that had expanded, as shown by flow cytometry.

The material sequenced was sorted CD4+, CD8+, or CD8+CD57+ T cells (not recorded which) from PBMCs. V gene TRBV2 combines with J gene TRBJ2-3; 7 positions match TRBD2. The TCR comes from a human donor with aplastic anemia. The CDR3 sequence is CASSAEPPGSGVSQYF. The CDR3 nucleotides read TGTGCCAGCAGTGCAGAGCCGCCTGGGAGCGGGGTGTCGCAGTATTTT.